This T cell receptor (beta chain) was recovered during a study of blood T cell repertoires in COVID-19. CDR1 LNHDA and CDR2 SQIVND come from the germline V gene (reference sequence). The CDR3 length is 19 residues. Trimming took off 6 bases at V and 4 bases at J, with 28 bases between the two ends. Sequencing was performed with immunoSEQ multiplex PCR; in TCRdb, only in-frame clones are kept and a portion is missing. The data show a few hundred thousand clones, 70% to 90% seen once. This sequence joins TRBV19 and TRBJ1-5; possibly TRBD1 for D (5 bases). This TCR was sampled from a woman aged 45-65 years with acute or convalescent COVID-19. Input material: peripheral blood. CDR3 loop: CASSLKAPSWTTTNQPQHF. For the CDR3, the DNA is TGTGCCAGTAGCTTAAAAGCGCCCAGTTGGACAACAACTAATCAGCCCCAGCATTTT.